This T cell receptor (beta chain) was recorded in a study of T-cell reconstitution after alpha-beta-depleted transplantation in children. Study-level findings and limits: Hyperexpanded clones declined; after one year, newly produced T cells mostly supplied diversity.

Unique molecular identifiers were used in preparing the TCRbeta library. TCRdb used MiXCR to reprocess the PCR reads, holding one entry per CDR3 protein. The sample lists approximately 290,000 distinct CDR3 sequences, around 10% seen once, with 23% in the top ten. This clonotype was seen ten or more times. The target antigen is unknown. V dropped 1 base and J dropped 6 bases, with 13 bases sitting between them. The CDR3 totals 14 residues. The V and J genes are TRBV12-3 or TRBV12-4 and TRBJ2-7; TRBD2 is a possible D gene (6 bases). This TCR was recovered from a male patient aged 2 to 10 who had a stem cell transplant for chronic granulomatous disease, so the T cells may come from the graft donor. The sample was peripheral blood, taken 180 days after TCRalphabeta/CD19-depleted stem cell transplant. In DNA, the CDR3 is TGTGCCAGCAGTTTAGGGAGTCTAGCGAGCGAGCAGTACTTC. Translation: CASSLGSLASEQYF.